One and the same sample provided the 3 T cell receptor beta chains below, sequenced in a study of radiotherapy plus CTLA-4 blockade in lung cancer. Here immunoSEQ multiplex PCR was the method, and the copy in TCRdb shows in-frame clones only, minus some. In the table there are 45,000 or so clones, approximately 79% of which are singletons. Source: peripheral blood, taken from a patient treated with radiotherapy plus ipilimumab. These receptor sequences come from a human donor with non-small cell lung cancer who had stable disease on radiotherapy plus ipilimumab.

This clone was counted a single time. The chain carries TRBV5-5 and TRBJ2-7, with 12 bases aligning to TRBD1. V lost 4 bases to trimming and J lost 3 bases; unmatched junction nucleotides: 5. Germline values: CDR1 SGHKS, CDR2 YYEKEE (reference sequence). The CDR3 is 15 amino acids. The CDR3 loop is CASSEGQGAIYEQYV. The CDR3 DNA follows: TGTGCCAGCAGCGAGGGACAGGGGGCAATCTACGAGCAGTACGTC.

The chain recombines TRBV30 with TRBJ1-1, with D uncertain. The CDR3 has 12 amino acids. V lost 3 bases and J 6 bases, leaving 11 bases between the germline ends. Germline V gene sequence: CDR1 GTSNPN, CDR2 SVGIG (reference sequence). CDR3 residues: CAWREDYPEAFF. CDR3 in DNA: TGTGCCTGGAGAGAGGACTACCCTGAAGCTTTCTTT.

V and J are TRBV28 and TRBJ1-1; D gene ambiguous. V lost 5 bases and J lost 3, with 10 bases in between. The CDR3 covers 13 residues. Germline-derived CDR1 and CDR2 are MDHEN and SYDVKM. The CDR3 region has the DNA TGTGCCAGCAGTGAAAGAGGTTACACTGAAGCTTTCTTT. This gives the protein CASSERGYTEAFF.